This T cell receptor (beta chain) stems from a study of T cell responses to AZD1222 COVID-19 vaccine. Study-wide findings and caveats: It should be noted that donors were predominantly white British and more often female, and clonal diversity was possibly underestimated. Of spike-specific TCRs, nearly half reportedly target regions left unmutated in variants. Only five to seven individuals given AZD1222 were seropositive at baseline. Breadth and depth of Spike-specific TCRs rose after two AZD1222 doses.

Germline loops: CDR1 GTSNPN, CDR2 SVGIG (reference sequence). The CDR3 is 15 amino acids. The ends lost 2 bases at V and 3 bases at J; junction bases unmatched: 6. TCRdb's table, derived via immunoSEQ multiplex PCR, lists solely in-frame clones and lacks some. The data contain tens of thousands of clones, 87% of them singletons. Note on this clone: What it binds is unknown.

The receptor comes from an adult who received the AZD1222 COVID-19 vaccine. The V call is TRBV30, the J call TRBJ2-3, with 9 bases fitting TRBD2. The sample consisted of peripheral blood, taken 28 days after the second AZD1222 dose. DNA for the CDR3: TGTGCCTGGAGTAAGGGCGGGAGGGGAACAGATACGCAGTATTTT. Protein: CAWSKGGRGTDTQYF.